At least ten counts were recorded for the clone carrying this T cell receptor beta chain. This specimen belongs to a study of T cells in Graves' hyperthyroidism and ophthalmopathy. Germline CDR1 and CDR2: SGHAT and FQDESV (reference sequence). V trimming: 4 bases; J trimming: 3 bases; junction bases outside the gene matches: 5. This CDR3 contains 15 residues. The CDR3 regions of TCR beta were amplified from RNA transcripts. First-round RT-PCR of the TCR CDR3 relied on the HTBI primer set. MiXCR, applied by TCRdb to the multiplex PCR reads, yields one record per CDR3 protein. Seen here are under 650,000 distinct CDR3 sequences, about 16% observed once, and the top ten hold 3% to 4.5%.

Sample: blood. This clonotype was sampled from a woman in her twenties or thirties with Graves' hyperthyroidism. The chain links TRBV11-1 to TRBJ2-3, with 9 bases lining up with TRBD1. The CDR3 DNA is TGTGCCAGCAGCTCCCGGGACAGGGCAACAGATACGCAGTATTTT. Protein: CASSSRDRATDTQYF. Complete variable domain (other parts from reference TRBV11-1 and TRBJ2-3): EAEVAQSPRYKITEKSQAVAFWCDPISGHATLYWYRQILGQGPELLVQFQDESVVDDSQLPKDRFSAERLKGVDSTLKIQPAELGDSAMYLCASSSRDRATDTQYFGPGTRLTVL.